Each of the 27 T cell receptor beta chains below was sequenced from the same sample in a study of blood T cells in healthy people across ages. Primers used in a second PCR of roughly 6 to 11 cycles were a sample-barcoded 5' primer and a J-beta primer mix. TCRdb redid the calling of the 5' RACE reads with MiXCR, one entry per CDR3 protein. The sample records 800,000 to 950,000 distinct CDR3 sequences, 30% to 45% being singletons. Input material: blood. The source of these receptors is a man younger than 35 in good health.

The gene calls are TRBV27 and TRBJ1-5; 8 nucleotides agree with TRBD1. V shed 6 bases, J shed 5 bases, and the junction held 15 bases outside the gene matches. CDR3 length equals 17 residues. Germline lookup yields CDR1 MNHEY and CDR2 SMNVEV (reference sequence). The CDR3 spells CASRAGTGNIGDQPQHF. In nucleotides, the CDR3 is TGTGCCAGCAGGGCCGGGACAGGCAATATTGGGGATCAGCCCCAGCATTTT.

About this clonotype itself: Given a much more abundant clone one base away, this may be a read error. The chain carries TRBV29-1 and TRBJ2-7, with 7 positions matching TRBD2. This CDR3 spans 14 amino acids. J gave up 7 bases and V 1 base, and 10 bases lay outside the gene matches. In germline, CDR1 is SQVTM, CDR2 ANQGSEA. The CDR3 loop is CSVEVTASGNEQYF. CDR3 nucleotide sequence: TGCAGCGTTGAAGTCACGGCTAGCGGAAATGAGCAGTACTTC.

A few counts support this clonotype. The chain joins TRBV20-1 to TRBJ1-5, with 8 nucleotides matching TRBD1. Germline CDR1 reads DFQATT; CDR2 reads SNEGSKA (reference sequence). This CDR3 contains 15 residues. With V trimmed by 6 bases and J by 0 bases, 7 bases remained unmatched. CDR3 sequence reads: CSAGRTGLSNQPQHF. In DNA, the CDR3 is TGCAGTGCGGGCCGGACAGGGCTTAGCAATCAGCCCCAGCATTTT.

There are a few counts of this clonotype. This chain links TRBV18 with TRBJ2-5; TRBD1 matches at 7 bases. CDR1 and CDR2 from the germline V gene are KGHSH and LQKENI. The CDR3 totals 17 residues. Unmatched junction bases numbered 15, after V lost 3 bases and J lost 5 bases. CDR3 region: CASSPKPGQKLEETQYF. Here the CDR3 DNA reads TGTGCCAGCTCACCGAAACCGGGACAGAAACTTGAGGAGACCCAGTACTTC.

The V gene is TRBV4-1, the J gene TRBJ2-7, with D maybe TRBD2 (5 bases). The CDR3 length is 15 residues. Trimming removed 3 bases at V and 7 bases at J, with 19 bases between. Germline values: CDR1 MGHRA, CDR2 YSYEKL. CDR3 DNA: TGCGCCAGCAGCCAGGCCCCTTCCGACTACAATGAGCAGTACTTC. As protein: CASSQAPSDYNEQYF.

This clonotype was seen ten or more times. The chain couples TRBV28 to TRBJ2-5; D call uncertain. Trimming took 2 bases from V and 5 from J, leaving 9 bases between them. This CDR3 spans 13 amino acids. Germline loops: CDR1 MDHEN, CDR2 SYDVKM. The DNA for the CDR3 is TGTGCCAGCAGTTTAGGGTCAATGGAGACCCAGTACTTC. This gives the protein CASSLGSMETQYF.

The chain has TRBV5-1 and TRBJ2-1; 8 nucleotides line up with TRBD2. Germline trimming cut 4 bases from V and 5 bases from J; bases unmatched to any gene: 11. Germline V gene lookup returns CDR1 SGHRS and CDR2 YFSETQ. The CDR3 runs to 16 residues. The CDR3 bases are TGCGCCAGCAGCCCGGTACTTAGCGGGGACAACAATGAGCAGTTCTTC. Its protein product is CASSPVLSGDNNEQFF.

V and J are TRBV6-2 or TRBV6-3 and TRBJ1-6; weak D call: TRBD1 (6 bases). From germline, CDR1 is MNHEY and CDR2 SVGEGT. V was cut by 6 bases and J by 9 bases, with 18 bases left in between. The CDR3 length is 15 residues. In DNA form, the CDR3 reads TGTGCCAGCAGCCCACAGGGAACGGATATTTCACCCCTCCACTTT. Translated, it gives CASSPQGTDISPLHF.

Of note for this clonotype: At one boundary the junction diverges from the germline segment, which might be a read error. The V and J genes are TRBV12-3 or TRBV12-4 and TRBJ2-3; 9 bases are a match to TRBD1. The CDR3 has 14 amino acids. Here the CDR3 reads CASSSTGGTDAQYF. CDR3 DNA sequence: TGTGCCAGCAGTTCGACAGGGGGGACAGATGCGCAGTATTTT.

This clonotype has more than one count but fewer than ten. The chain carries TRBV7-2 and TRBJ1-4; weak D call: TRBD1 (6 bases). The V gene's germline CDR1 is SGHTA and CDR2 FQGNSA. V was pared by 5 bases and J by 7 bases, with 17 bases between. The CDR3 runs to 15 residues. CDR3 residues: CASSTTSDSLEKLFF. The CDR3 nucleotides read TGTGCCAGCAGCACAACCTCGGACAGCCTTGAAAAACTGTTTTTT. Full variable domain (remainder filled in from reference TRBV7-2 and TRBJ1-4): GAGVSQSPSNKVTEKGKDVELRCDPISGHTALYWYRQSLGQGLEFLIYFQGNSAPDKSGLPSDRFSAERTGGSVSTLTIQRTQQEDSAVYLCASSTTSDSLEKLFFGSGTQLSVL.

This chain connects TRBV5-1 to TRBJ2-6; either TRBD1 or TRBD2 may supply D (6 bases each). Germline values: CDR1 SGHRS, CDR2 YFSETQ. The CDR3 extends over 17 amino acids. V was shortened by 2 bases and J by 3 bases, with 15 bases between the two germline ends. Here the CDR3 reads CASSLRIGGDGANVLTF. The CDR3, as DNA: TGCGCCAGCAGCTTAAGAATCGGGGGCGATGGGGCCAACGTCCTGACTTTC.

The chain couples TRBV7-9 to TRBJ2-3; TRBD2 matches 7 bases. From germline, CDR1 is SEHNR and CDR2 FQNEAQ (reference sequence). V dropped 1 base and J dropped 6; count of bases not matched to a gene: 7. CDR3 length equals 15 residues. The CDR3 reads CASSLGLAAPDTQYF. DNA of the CDR3: TGTGCCAGCAGCTTAGGGCTAGCGGCCCCGGATACGCAGTATTTT.

The chain couples TRBV7-9 to TRBJ1-2; maybe TRBD1 (5 bases). Per germline, CDR1 SEHNR and CDR2 FQNEAQ (reference sequence). With 5 bases removed from V and 4 bases from J, the gap between germline ends came to 14 bases. The CDR3 has 14 amino acids. In nucleotides, the CDR3 is TGTGCCAGCAGCCCTATCGGGACGGCCTATGGCTACACCTTC. Translating it yields CASSPIGTAYGYTF. Full variable domain (rest looked up from reference TRBV7-9 and TRBJ1-2): DTGVSQNPRHKITKRGQNVTFRCDPISEHNRLYWYRQTLGQGPEFLTYFQNEAQLEKSRLLSDRFSAERPKGSFSTLEIQRTEQGDSAMYLCASSPIGTAYGYTFGSGTRLTVV.

This clonotype was detected ten times or more. The chain joins TRBV12-3 or TRBV12-4 to TRBJ2-7, with 10 bases that match TRBD1. V dropped 5 bases and J dropped 4; count of bases not matched to a gene: 8. There are 15 residues in the CDR3. The CDR3 loop is CASSLSTGGEYEQYF. CDR3 bases: TGTGCCAGCAGTCTCTCGACAGGGGGCGAATACGAGCAGTACTTC.

The gene calls are TRBV6-5 and TRBJ1-4; a possible D gene is TRBD1 (6 bases). Trimming removed 2 bases from V and 0 bases from J, with 16 bases in between. The CDR3 runs 18 residues. Per germline, CDR1 MNHEY and CDR2 SVGAGI. In DNA form, the CDR3 reads TGTGCCAGCAGTTACGCCGGGGGCAGGTCCTCAACTAATGAAAAACTGTTTTTT. It is translated as CASSYAGGRSSTNEKLFF.

As concerns this clonotype: Germline is not matched at one junction end, which may reflect a read error. J is TRBJ1-1 and V is TRBV7-3, with a weak D call TRBD1 (5 bases). The CDR3 has 15 residues. The germline CDR1 and CDR2 sequences are SGHTA and FQGTGA. CDR3 DNA: TGTACCAGCAGCTTAACGAGGGACCTGAACACTGAAGCTTTCTTT. Translating it yields CTSSLTRDLNTEAFF. Using reference TRBV7-3 and TRBJ1-1 for the parts outside the CDR3, the full variable domain is GAGVSQTPSNKVTEKGKYVELRCDPISGHTALYWYRQSLGQGPEFLIYFQGTGAADDSGLPNDRFFAVRPEGSVSTLKIQRTERGDSAVYLCTSSLTRDLNTEAFFGQGTRLTVV.

The chain employs TRBV6-2 or TRBV6-3 and TRBJ2-2, with TRBD1 as a possible D gene (6 bases). The CDR3 totals 18 residues. V lost 0 bases and J 2 bases, leaving 16 bases between the germline ends. The germline gives CDR1 MNHEY, CDR2 SVGEGT. CDR3 bases: TGTGCCAGCAGTTACTCCGTAGACAGGACCTTTAACACCGGGGAGCTGTTTTTT. Its translation is CASSYSVDRTFNTGELFF.

V and J are TRBV11-1 and TRBJ2-3; the match to TRBD1 covers 10 bases. Germline V gene data show CDR1 as SGHAT and CDR2 as FQDESV (reference sequence). The CDR3 is 15 amino acids. V gave up 4 bases and J gave up 5 bases; unmatched junction bases: 6. The CDR3 reads CASSWDRDRGDTQYF. In DNA, the CDR3 is TGTGCCAGCAGCTGGGACCGGGACAGGGGAGATACGCAGTATTTT. Filled out from reference TRBV11-1 and TRBJ2-3, the complete variable domain reads EAEVAQSPRYKITEKSQAVAFWCDPISGHATLYWYRQILGQGPELLVQFQDESVVDDSQLPKDRFSAERLKGVDSTLKIQPAELGDSAMYLCASSWDRDRGDTQYFGPGTRLTVL.

This chain links TRBV7-7 with TRBJ2-5; the D gene is possibly TRBD1 (6 bases). Germline assignment: CDR1 SSHAT and CDR2 FNYEAQ (reference sequence). The CDR3 length is 14 residues. V was clipped by 6 bases and J by 4 bases, with 15 bases between them. The CDR3 region is CASSSTGKGETQYF. The CDR3 DNA is TGTGCCAGCAGTTCTACAGGGAAGGGAGAGACCCAGTACTTC.

This chain joins TRBV5-1 and TRBJ2-2; TRBD2 agrees at 7 bases. Germline V CDR1 and CDR2: SGHRS, YFSETQ. V shed 4 bases and J 3 bases; nucleotides not matched to a gene: 6. CDR3 length equals 15 residues. The CDR3 DNA sequence: TGCGCCAGCAGCCACAGCGGGGATTACACCGGGGAGCTGTTTTTT. Translated: CASSHSGDYTGELFF. Full variable domain (remainder filled in from reference TRBV5-1 and TRBJ2-2): KAGVTQTPRYLIKTRGQQVTLSCSPISGHRSVSWYQQTPGQGLQFLFEYFSETQRNKGNFPGRFSGRQFSNSRSEMNVSTLELGDSALYLCASSHSGDYTGELFFGEGSRLTVL.

CDR3 DNA sequence: TGCAGTGCTAGCTCAGGACAGGGCCAGGGATCACCCCTCCACTTT. It yields the protein CSASSGQGQGSPLHF. J is TRBJ1-6 and V is TRBV20-1, with TRBD1 matching over 8 bases. Trimming took 3 bases from V and 10 from J; bases not matched to a gene: 11. The CDR3 sequence is 15 residues long. CDR1 and CDR2 from the germline V gene are DFQATT and SNEGSKA (reference sequence).

The rearrangement links TRBV20-1 to TRBJ2-5; D may correspond to TRBD1 or TRBD2 (5 bases each). The CDR3 spans 14 residues. V dropped 6 bases and J dropped 5 bases, with 19 bases sitting between them. Germline V gives CDR1 DFQATT, CDR2 SNEGSKA (reference sequence). The CDR3 loop is CSANPVGDRETQYF. As DNA, the CDR3 is TGCAGTGCCAACCCCGTGGGGGATAGGGAGACCCAGTACTTC.

This clonotype has more than one count but fewer than ten. CDR3 sequence (DNA): TGCAGCGCTAAAATTGGAAACATTCAGTACTTC. Its protein product is CSAKIGNIQYF. The chain carries TRBV29-1 and TRBJ2-4; D uncertain. The CDR3 consists of 11 residues. Trimming took off 7 bases at V and 6 bases at J, with 10 bases between the two ends. CDR1 is SQVTM, CDR2 ANQGSEA, per germline.

In its sample, this clonotype was seen once. This chain connects TRBV3-1 to TRBJ2-3; 8 positions match TRBD2. This CDR3 has 11 amino acids. The V and J ends lost 4 bases and 10 bases, in that order; junction bases with no gene match: 1. Germline V gene data show CDR1 as LGHDT and CDR2 as YNNKEL (reference sequence). CDR3 sequence reads: CASSPGLAQYF. DNA of the CDR3: TGTGCCAGCAGCCCGGGACTAGCGCAGTATTTT.

This clonotype came up many times. The chain has TRBV7-2 and TRBJ2-7, with 7 bases fitting TRBD1. This CDR3 is 14 amino acids long. Germline V CDR1 and CDR2: SGHTA, FQGNSA. V lost 4 bases and J lost 5; bases outside the gene matches: 8. The DNA of the CDR3 is TGTGCCAGCAGCTCGGCCGGGACAGCCAACGAGCAGTACTTC. Translated, it gives CASSSAGTANEQYF.

This rearrangement joins TRBV12-3 or TRBV12-4 to TRBJ2-5; 9 bases line up with TRBD1. Germline trimming cut 5 bases from V and 11 bases from J; bases unmatched to any gene: 12. CDR3 length: 14 residues. This CDR3 is CASSLRDRDNEQYF. CDR3 nucleotide sequence: TGTGCCAGCAGTCTCCGGGACAGGGACAATGAGCAGTACTTC.

This clonotype came up many times. The gene calls are TRBV5-1 and TRBJ2-1; tentative D call: TRBD2 (5 bases). The CDR3 has 11 amino acids. CDR1 is SGHRS, CDR2 YFSETQ, per germline. V gave up 5 bases and J gave up 9 bases, with 9 bases separating them. CDR3 DNA: TGCGCCAGCAGGGCGGGTGGTGAGCAGTTCTTC. Translation gives CASRAGGEQFF.